The present T cell receptor beta chain was sequenced within a study of read filtering for tumor transcriptome and immune sequencing. On the study more broadly: The cohort had about 16 men and 14 women aged roughly 47 to 85, mean roughly 70 years.

From roughly 0.4 ug of RNA, a library with molecular barcoded alpha/delta and beta/gamma adaptors was made. TCRdb passed the reads through MiXCR, listing each CDR3 protein once. The sample consists of about 62,000 distinct CDR3 sequences, roughly 18% of them appearing once. Findings and limits, study-wide: Sorted CD138-negative bone marrow cells were not purified T cells.

About this clonotype: What it recognizes is unknown.

Unmatched junction bases numbered 1, after V lost 3 bases and J lost 3 bases. There are 14 residues in the CDR3. Germline lookup yields CDR1 MGHRA and CDR2 YSYEKL. The receptor comes from a donor at least 40 years old with multiple myeloma. This chain links TRBV4-1 with TRBJ2-1; 8 nucleotides line up with TRBD2. The sequencing input was a population of CD138-negative cells sorted from bone marrow. The CDR3 region is CASSQGTSYNEQFF. CDR3 bases: TGCGCCAGCAGCCAGGGGACTAGCTACAATGAGCAGTTCTTC.